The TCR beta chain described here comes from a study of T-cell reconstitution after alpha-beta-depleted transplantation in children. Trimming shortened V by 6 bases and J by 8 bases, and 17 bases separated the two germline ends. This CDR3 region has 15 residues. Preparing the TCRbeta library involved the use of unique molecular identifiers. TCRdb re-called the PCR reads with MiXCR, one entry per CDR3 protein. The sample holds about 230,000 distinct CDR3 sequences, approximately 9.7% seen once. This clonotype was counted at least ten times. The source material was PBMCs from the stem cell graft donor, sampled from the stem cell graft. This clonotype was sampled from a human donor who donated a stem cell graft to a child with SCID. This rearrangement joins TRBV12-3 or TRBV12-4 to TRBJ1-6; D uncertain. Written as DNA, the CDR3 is TGTGCCAGCAGCCCTGCTAGTGGGAGGGATTCACCCCTCCACTTT. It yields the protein CASSPASGRDSPLHF.